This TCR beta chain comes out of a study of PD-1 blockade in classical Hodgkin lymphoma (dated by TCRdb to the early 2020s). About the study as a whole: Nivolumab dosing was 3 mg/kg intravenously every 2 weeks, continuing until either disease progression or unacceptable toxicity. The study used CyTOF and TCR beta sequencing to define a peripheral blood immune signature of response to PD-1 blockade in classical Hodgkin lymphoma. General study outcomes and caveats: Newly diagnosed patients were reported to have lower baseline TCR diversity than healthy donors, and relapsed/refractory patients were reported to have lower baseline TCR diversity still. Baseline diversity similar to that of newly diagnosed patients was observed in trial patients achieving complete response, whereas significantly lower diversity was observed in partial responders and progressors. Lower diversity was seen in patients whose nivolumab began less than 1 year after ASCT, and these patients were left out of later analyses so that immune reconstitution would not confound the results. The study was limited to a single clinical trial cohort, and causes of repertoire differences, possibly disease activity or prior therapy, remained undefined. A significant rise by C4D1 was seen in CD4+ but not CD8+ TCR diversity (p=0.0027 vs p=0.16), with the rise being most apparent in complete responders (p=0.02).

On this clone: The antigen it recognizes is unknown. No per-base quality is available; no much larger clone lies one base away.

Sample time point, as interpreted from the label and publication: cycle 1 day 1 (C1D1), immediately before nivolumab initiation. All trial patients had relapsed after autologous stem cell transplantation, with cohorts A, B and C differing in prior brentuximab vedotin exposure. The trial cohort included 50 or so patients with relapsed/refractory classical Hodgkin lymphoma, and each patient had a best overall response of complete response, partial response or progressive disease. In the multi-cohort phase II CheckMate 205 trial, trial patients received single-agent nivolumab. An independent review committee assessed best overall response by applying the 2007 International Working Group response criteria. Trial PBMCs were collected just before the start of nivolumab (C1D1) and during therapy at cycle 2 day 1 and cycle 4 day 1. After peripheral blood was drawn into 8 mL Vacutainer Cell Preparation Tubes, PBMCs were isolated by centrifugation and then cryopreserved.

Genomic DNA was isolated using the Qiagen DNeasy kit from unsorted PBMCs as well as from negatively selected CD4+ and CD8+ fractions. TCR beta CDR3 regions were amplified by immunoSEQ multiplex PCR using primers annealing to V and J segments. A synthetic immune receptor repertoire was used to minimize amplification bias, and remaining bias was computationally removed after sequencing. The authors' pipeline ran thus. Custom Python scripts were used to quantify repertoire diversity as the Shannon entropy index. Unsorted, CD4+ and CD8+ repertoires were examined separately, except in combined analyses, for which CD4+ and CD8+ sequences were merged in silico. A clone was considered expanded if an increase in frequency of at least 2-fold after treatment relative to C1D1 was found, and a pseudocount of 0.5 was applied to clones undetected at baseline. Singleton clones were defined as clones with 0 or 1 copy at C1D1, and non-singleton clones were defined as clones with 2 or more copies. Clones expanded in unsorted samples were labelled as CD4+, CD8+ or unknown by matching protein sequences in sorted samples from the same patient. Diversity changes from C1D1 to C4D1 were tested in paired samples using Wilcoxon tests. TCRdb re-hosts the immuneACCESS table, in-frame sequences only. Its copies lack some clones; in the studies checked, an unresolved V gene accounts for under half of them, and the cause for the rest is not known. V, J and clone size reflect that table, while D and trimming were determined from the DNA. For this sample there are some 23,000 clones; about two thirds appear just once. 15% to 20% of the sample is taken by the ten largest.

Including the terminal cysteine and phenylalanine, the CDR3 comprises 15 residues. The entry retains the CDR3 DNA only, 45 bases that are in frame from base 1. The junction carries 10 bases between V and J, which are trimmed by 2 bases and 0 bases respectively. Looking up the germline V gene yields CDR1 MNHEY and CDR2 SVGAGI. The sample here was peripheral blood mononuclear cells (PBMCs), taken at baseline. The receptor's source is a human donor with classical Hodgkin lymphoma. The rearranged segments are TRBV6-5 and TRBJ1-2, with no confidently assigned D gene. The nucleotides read TGTGCCAGCAGTTACACGGACTATTCTAACTATGGCTACACCTTC. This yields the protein CASSYTDYSNYGYTF.